Listed here are 2 T cell receptor beta chains from one sample, sequenced in a study of blood T cell repertoires in COVID-19. TCRdb's table, derived via immunoSEQ multiplex PCR, lists solely in-frame clones and lacks some. The data contain fewer than 150,000 clones, more than 75% of them singletons. Sequencing used peripheral blood. The receptors were sampled from a woman aged 40 to 50 with acute or convalescent COVID-19.

This clone appeared a few times. The chain recombines TRBV6-6 with TRBJ1-6; no definite D call. V gave up 4 bases and J gave up 10 bases, with 14 bases separating them. Germline V lookup: CDR1 MNHNY, CDR2 SVGAGI (reference sequence). This CDR3 has 14 amino acids. In DNA form, the CDR3 reads TGTGCCAGCAGTTGGGGAGGGAGAGAATCACCCCTCCACTTT. Protein sequence: CASSWGGRESPLHF.

The chain uses TRBV6-1 and TRBJ2-3; unclear D gene. This CDR3 has 16 residues. V was shortened by 3 bases and J by 1 base, with 14 bases between the two germline ends. The V gene's germline CDR1 is MNHNS and CDR2 SASEGT. Here the CDR3 reads CASSEIWLHGTDTQYF. The CDR3 DNA reads TGTGCCAGCAGTGAGATATGGCTCCACGGCACAGATACGCAGTATTTT.